This TCR beta chain was retrieved from a study of blood T cell repertoires in COVID-19. In the study overall: Some COVID-19 samples were acute and others convalescent; all came from the United States, Italy and Spain. T cells, B-cell-depleted T cells, or PBMCs supplied cDNA or gDNA.

In the source study's methods: Nucleated cell counts were estimated from reference gene primer amplification. Data came from immunoSEQ multiplex PCR; TCRdb stores just in-frame clones and leaves some out. The V and J calls and clone size are taken from that table; D and trimming were inferred from the DNA. The sample carries approximately 200,000 clones, about 88% recorded once. Germline CDR1 reads SEHNR; CDR2 reads FQNEAQ (reference sequence). The junction had 3 bases not matched to a gene; V was cut back by 3 bases and J by 2 bases. The CDR3 extends over 15 amino acids. V is TRBV7-9 and J is TRBJ1-5, with 8 bases aligning to TRBD1. The sequencing sample was made of peripheral blood. This receptor was obtained from a man between 45 and 60 years old who had recovered from COVID-19. The CDR3 sequence is CASSLSTGGNQPQHF. The CDR3 DNA follows: TGTGCCAGCAGCTTGTCGACAGGGGGCAATCAGCCCCAGCATTTT.